The 19 T cell receptor beta chains presented below share a single source sample, sequenced in a study of T cell changes during pregnancy in multiple sclerosis. The assay was immunoSEQ multiplex PCR, and TCRdb's table has in-frame clones only and misses some. The data show 15,000 to 20,000 clones, around 95% seen once. This sample comprised peripheral blood, obtained in the third trimester of pregnancy. These receptors were taken from a female donor with multiple sclerosis, enrolled in a pregnancy study.

This chain uses TRBV6-5 with TRBJ2-7, with 8 bases aligning to TRBD2. The CDR3 has 14 residues. Germline CDR1 MNHEY, CDR2 SVGAGI. V was clipped by 6 bases and J by 3 bases; unmatched bases: 7. The CDR3 reads CASSTFTSGYEQYF. In DNA form, the CDR3 reads TGTGCCAGCAGCACGTTCACTAGCGGCTACGAGCAGTACTTC.

The CDR3 loop reads CASNRPPGATEAFF. CDR3 in DNA: TGTGCCAGCAACCGCCCGCCAGGGGCCACTGAAGCTTTCTTT. J is TRBJ1-1 and V is TRBV6-7; a weak D match, TRBD1 (6 bases). TRBV6-7 is noted as an ORF with a role that remains uncertain. The V end was cut by 7 bases, the J end by 4 bases, with 16 bases between. The CDR3 has 14 amino acids.

The count of this clone is one. The chain couples TRBV28 to TRBJ2-2, with D unresolved. Per the germline V gene, CDR1 is MDHEN and CDR2 is SYDVKM. This CDR3 region has 11 residues. Trimming took off 3 bases at V and 7 bases at J, with 3 bases between the two ends. The DNA of the CDR3 is TGTGCCAGCAGTTTCAGCGGGGAGCTGTTTTTT. It specifies CASSFSGELFF.

The chain links TRBV13 to TRBJ2-5; 7 positions agree with TRBD1. CDR3 length: 15 amino acids. The ends lost 4 bases at V and 4 bases at J; junction bases unmatched: 9. From germline, CDR1 is PRHDT and CDR2 FYEKMQ (reference sequence). The CDR3 reads CASSSPQGDRETQYF. The CDR3 nucleotides are TGTGCCAGCAGCTCTCCCCAGGGGGATAGAGAGACCCAGTACTTC.

V is TRBV11-2 and J is TRBJ2-3; the match to TRBD1 covers 12 bases. V shed 5 bases, J shed 5 bases, and the junction held 8 bases outside the gene matches. The CDR3 is 16 amino acids. The germline gives CDR1 SGHAT, CDR2 FQNNGV. As DNA, the CDR3 is TGTGCCAGCAGCACTGGGACAGGGGGCGTTTTAGATACGCAGTATTTT. Translated: CASSTGTGGVLDTQYF.

This sequence joins TRBV18 and TRBJ2-4; D is unclear. Germline CDR1 and CDR2: KGHSH and LQKENI. The V gene lost 3 bases and the J gene lost 0 bases, with 18 bases spanning the gap. The CDR3 extends over 18 amino acids. CDR3 nucleotide sequence: TGTGCCAGCTCACCCGCCTCCATCTCCGTACTAGCCAAAAACATTCAGTACTTC. Its translation: CASSPASISVLAKNIQYF. The full variable domain, rest sourced from reference TRBV18 and TRBJ2-4, is NAGVMQNPRHLVRRRGQEARLRCSPMKGHSHVYWYRQLPEEGLKFMVYLQKENIIDESGMPKERFSAEFPKEGPSILRIQQVVRGDSAAYFCASSPASISVLAKNIQYFGAGTRLSVL.

This rearrangement joins TRBV7-9 to TRBJ1-2; no clear D. V lost 2 bases to trimming and J lost 6 bases, with 10 bases between them. This CDR3 has 13 residues. Germline loops: CDR1 SEHNR, CDR2 FQNEAQ (reference sequence). CDR3 sequence (DNA): TGTGCCAGCAGCTTAAGGCCCGAGGATGGCTACACCTTC. It encodes CASSLRPEDGYTF.

J is TRBJ2-1 and V is TRBV9; 8 bases match TRBD2. Germline CDR1 reads SGDLS; CDR2 reads YYNGEE. The CDR3 is 17 amino acids. The junction had 15 bases not matched to a gene; V was cut back by 6 bases and J by 4 bases. CDR3 loop: CASTEGISGDIYNEQFF. CDR3 nucleotides: TGTGCCAGCACCGAGGGTATTAGCGGGGATATTTACAATGAGCAGTTCTTC. Based on the CDR3 plus reference TRBV9 and TRBJ2-1, the full variable domain is DSGVTQTPKHLITATGQRVTLRCSPRSGDLSVYWYQQSLDQGLQFLIQYYNGEERAKGNILERFSAQQFPDLHSELNLSSLELGDSALYFCASTEGISGDIYNEQFFGPGTRLTVL.

The chain is built from TRBV29-1 and TRBJ1-1, with D unresolved. Trimming removed 7 bases from V and 1 base from J, with 7 bases in between. Germline assignment: CDR1 SQVTM and CDR2 ANQGSEA. The CDR3 runs to 11 residues. CDR3 in amino acids: CSAYRNTEAFF. The DNA of the CDR3 is TGCAGCGCCTACAGGAACACTGAAGCTTTCTTT.

For this clone: Germline and junction disagree at one end, which may indicate a read error. The J gene is TRBJ2-7, the V gene TRBV5-1, with 10 nucleotides matching TRBD1. The CDR3 spans 15 residues. The V gene's germline CDR1 is SGHRS and CDR2 YFSETQ. The CDR3 DNA reads as TGCGCCAGCAGCTTGGCCGGGACAGGGGCCGATCTGATGTCGTTC. Residues: CASSLAGTGADLMSF. Looking up the rest from reference TRBV5-1 and TRBJ2-7 gives the full variable domain: KAGVTQTPRYLIKTRGQQVTLSCSPISGHRSVSWYQQTPGQGLQFLFEYFSETQRNKGNFPGRFSGRQFSNSRSEMNVSTLELGDSALYLCASSLAGTGADLMSFGPGTRLTVT.

The rearrangement links TRBV18 to TRBJ2-1, with 9 bases matching TRBD2. The CDR3 extends over 15 amino acids. V shed 1 base, J shed 7 bases, and the junction held 5 bases outside the gene matches. CDR1 is KGHSH and CDR2 is LQKENI in the germline V gene. Here the CDR3 reads CASSPLAGAYNEQFF. The CDR3 DNA follows: TGTGCCAGCTCACCACTAGCGGGAGCTTATAATGAGCAGTTCTTC.

The rearrangement links TRBV2 to TRBJ1-2, with a weak D call TRBD1 (5 bases). Germline-derived CDR1 and CDR2 are SNHLY and FYNNEI. Trimming took off 1 base at V and 4 bases at J, with 10 bases between the two ends. The CDR3 covers 14 residues. Here the CDR3 reads CASSEEGQVYGYTF. CDR3 DNA sequence: TGTGCCAGCAGTGAAGAGGGGCAGGTCTATGGCTACACCTTC.

The rearrangement joins TRBV6-1 to TRBJ2-7, with 7 bases identical to TRBD2. Germline values: CDR1 MNHNS, CDR2 SASEGT. This CDR3 has 14 amino acids. V dropped 6 bases and J dropped 7; count of bases not matched to a gene: 12. The CDR3 DNA follows: TGTGCCAGCAGCCGCCGGGGGGAAGCAAGGGAGCAGTACTTC. Translated, it gives CASSRRGEAREQYF.

The chain is built from TRBV6-1 and TRBJ1-4, with D perhaps matching TRBD1 (6 bases). This CDR3 spans 14 amino acids. Between the trimmed V and J ends, which lost 5 bases and 3 bases, there was a span of 10 bases. The V gene's germline CDR1 is MNHNS and CDR2 SASEGT. In nucleotides, the CDR3 is TGTGCCAGCAGTCGTAACAGGGCTAATGAAAAACTGTTTTTT. This sequence encodes CASSRNRANEKLFF.

The chain recombines TRBV28 with TRBJ2-7, with D unresolved. This CDR3 contains 11 residues. Germline CDR1 reads MDHEN; CDR2 reads SYDVKM. The ends were cut back, 4 bases at V and 3 bases at J, with 4 bases in the middle. The CDR3, as DNA: TGTGCCAGCAGTTCCTACTACGAGCAGTACTTC. It encodes CASSSYYEQYF.

The gene calls are TRBV5-1 and TRBJ2-5, with 14 bases matching TRBD2. J was trimmed by 4 bases and V by 0 bases; bases with no gene match: 8. This CDR3 is built from 18 residues. The germline V gene has CDR1 SGHRS and CDR2 YFSETQ. The CDR3 coding sequence is TGCGCCAGCAGCTTGGGGGGACTAGCGGGAGCTAGCCCAGAGACCCAGTACTTC. It codes for CASSLGGLAGASPETQYF.

The chain uses TRBV5-1 and TRBJ1-4, with D uncertain. With 4 bases removed from V and 5 bases from J, the gap between germline ends came to 12 bases. Germline CDR1 and CDR2: SGHRS and YFSETQ. The CDR3 extends over 14 amino acids. CDR3 protein: CASSGRGVNEKLFF. As DNA, the CDR3 is TGCGCCAGCAGCGGGAGAGGAGTGAATGAAAAACTGTTTTTT.

V gene TRBV4-2 combines with J gene TRBJ2-7; D is unresolved. Germline lookup yields CDR1 LGHNA and CDR2 YNFKEQ. The V end lost 0 bases, the J end lost 6 bases, and 18 bases lay between the germline ends. This CDR3 contains 16 residues. The CDR3 region has the DNA TGTGCCAGCAGCCAAGAGCTACGCTCCCCCATCCCCGAGCAGTACTTC. The encoded protein is CASSQELRSPIPEQYF.

The chain uses TRBV28 and TRBJ2-1; unclear D gene. Germline V gene data show CDR1 as MDHEN and CDR2 as SYDVKM. The ends were cut back, 5 bases at V and 0 bases at J, with 23 bases in the middle. The CDR3 length is 19 residues. The CDR3 nucleotides read TGTGCCAGCAGTGCATACCCGGTTGGCGGTAAAAGCTCCTACAATGAGCAGTTCTTC. This gives the protein CASSAYPVGGKSSYNEQFF.